These 23 T cell receptor beta chains originate from one sample sequenced in a study of blood T cell repertoires in COVID-19. Libraries were prepared by immunoSEQ multiplex PCR; TCRdb keeps only in-frame clonotypes and omits some of them. This sample has approximately 380,000 clones, with roughly 85% found just once. Source material: peripheral blood. The receptors derive from a woman aged 18-30 years with acute or convalescent COVID-19.

V usage is TRBV19 and J usage is TRBJ2-7; possibly TRBD1 for D (6 bases). The CDR3 has 13 amino acids. V lost 3 bases to trimming and J lost 4 bases, with 10 bases between them. CDR1 and CDR2 from the germline V gene are LNHDA and SQIVND (reference sequence). The chain's CDR3 is CASSINRDYEQYF. DNA of the CDR3: TGTGCCAGTAGTATCAACAGGGATTACGAGCAGTACTTC.

The V call is TRBV21-1, the J call TRBJ2-7; the table assigns TRBD2, which was not confirmed against the DNA. TRBV21-1 is designated a pseudogene. CDR3 length: 16 residues. CDR3 coding DNA: TGTGCCAGCAGCAAAGTGAAAACTAGCGGGCGGGGCGAGCAGTACTTC. Amino acids: CASSKVKTSGRGEQYF.

The chain recombines TRBV5-1 with TRBJ2-7; 8 nucleotides align to TRBD2. There are 13 residues in the CDR3. Trimming took 7 bases from V and 6 from J; bases not matched to a gene: 9. Germline lookup yields CDR1 SGHRS and CDR2 YFSETQ. In DNA, the CDR3 is TGCGCCAGCCCCACGGGGGGGTTTTGCGAGCAGTACTTC. Translating gives CASPTGGFCEQYF.

In its sample, this clone was seen a few times. This CDR3 is CASSLGFGEEKKLFF. The CDR3 DNA is TGTGCCAGCAGCTTGGGGTTCGGGGAGGAAAAAAAACTGTTTTTT. The chain employs TRBV5-6 and TRBJ1-4, with D hard to call. V gave up 0 bases and J gave up 9 bases, with 15 bases separating them. CDR3 length: 15 amino acids. CDR1 is SGHDT, CDR2 YYEEEE, per germline.

CDR3 residues: CASSHLDSSGNTIYF. CDR3 DNA: TGTGCCAGCAGCCACCTGGACAGCTCTGGAAACACCATATATTTT. The chain has TRBV3-1 (or the pseudogene TRBV3-2) and TRBJ1-3; TRBD1 is a possible D gene (6 bases). V lost 3 bases to trimming and J lost 0 bases, with 9 bases between them. CDR1 and CDR2 from the germline V gene are LGHDT and YNNKEL (reference sequence). CDR3 length: 15 residues.

The chain employs TRBV29-1 and TRBJ2-3, with D perhaps TRBD1 (5 bases). Trimming left V 3 bases short and J 3 bases short, with 10 bases between. CDR3 size: 13 residues. Germline V gene lookup returns CDR1 SQVTM and CDR2 ANQGSEA. CDR3: CSVEAQGTDTQYF. CDR3 bases: TGCAGCGTTGAGGCCCAGGGTACAGATACGCAGTATTTT.

The sample holds one count of this clone. V usage is TRBV18 and J usage is TRBJ2-5; D uncertain. Germline V gene data show CDR1 as KGHSH and CDR2 as LQKENI. V lost 2 bases and J lost 3, with 10 bases in between. The CDR3 is 14 amino acids. The CDR3 DNA follows: TGTGCCAGCTCACCAGCACTCGACAAAGAGACCCAGTACTTC. Translating it yields CASSPALDKETQYF.

Here the CDR3 reads CASSVGPGNEKLFF. CDR3 coding DNA: TGTGCCAGCAGCGTAGGGCCAGGTAATGAAAAACTGTTTTTT. The V and J genes are TRBV9 and TRBJ1-4; D gene uncertain. The germline gives CDR1 SGDLS, CDR2 YYNGEE. The length of the CDR3 is 14 residues. V lost 0 bases to trimming and J lost 4 bases, with 7 bases between them.

V and J are TRBV7-8 and TRBJ2-5; 11 bases line up with TRBD2. Trimming cost V 6 bases and J 0 bases; bases outside gene matches: 6. The CDR3 contains 16 residues. The V gene's germline CDR1 is SGHVS and CDR2 FQNEAQ. The CDR3 nucleotides are TGTGCCAGCAGATTGACTAGCGGGATGTACCAAGAGACCCAGTACTTC. Translating it yields CASRLTSGMYQETQYF.

This chain uses TRBV24-1 with TRBJ2-5, with 7 nucleotides matching TRBD2. The ends lost 4 bases at V and 4 bases at J; junction bases unmatched: 8. The CDR3 contains 15 residues. Per germline, CDR1 KGHDR and CDR2 SFDVKD. The CDR3 sequence: CATSDSRGEGETQYF. Here the CDR3 DNA reads TGTGCCACCAGTGACAGCCGGGGGGAGGGAGAGACCCAGTACTTC.

The chain carries TRBV11-3 and TRBJ2-2, with 8 bases matching TRBD2. Trimming took 4 bases from V and 3 from J; bases not matched to a gene: 4. The CDR3 contains 15 residues. The germline gives CDR1 SGHNT, CDR2 YENEEA. CDR3 DNA sequence: TGTGCCAGCAGCTATAGCGGGATGCACACCGGGGAGCTGTTTTTT. It translates to CASSYSGMHTGELFF.

This clone was seen a few times. This rearrangement joins TRBV30 to TRBJ1-1, with 8 bases that match TRBD1. The length of the CDR3 is 13 residues. Germline V gives CDR1 GTSNPN, CDR2 SVGIG (reference sequence). Losses at the gene ends were 1 base for V and 6 bases for J; bases not matched to a gene: 4. The CDR3 spells CAWSETGGAEAFF. CDR3 in DNA: TGTGCCTGGAGTGAAACAGGGGGGGCTGAAGCTTTCTTT.

CDR3 in DNA: TGTGCCAGCAGCAATCCTCTCCTAGCTGTATCAGATACGCAGTATTTT. Translated, it gives CASSNPLLAVSDTQYF. J is TRBJ2-3 and V is TRBV7-2; D may be TRBD2 (5 bases). The ends were cut back, 5 bases at V and 4 bases at J, with 19 bases in the middle. The length of the CDR3 is 16 residues. Germline V gene data show CDR1 as SGHTA and CDR2 as FQGNSA.

The CDR3 is CASTLYMGDGYTF. Here the CDR3 DNA reads TGTGCCAGCACCTTATATATGGGAGATGGCTACACCTTC. The rearrangement joins TRBV12-3 or TRBV12-4 to TRBJ1-2; D call uncertain. Trimming stripped 7 bases from V and 6 bases from J, with 15 bases between. This CDR3 is 13 amino acids long.

This clone was observed a handful of times. The chain links TRBV5-6 to TRBJ1-3; weak D call: TRBD1 (5 bases). The germline gives CDR1 SGHDT, CDR2 YYEEEE. The CDR3 is 15 residues long. Trimming shortened V by 4 bases and J by 0 bases, and 11 bases separated the two germline ends. The CDR3 DNA sequence: TGTGCCAGCAGCGCGGGACTGTTCTCTGGAAACACCATATATTTT. Translated: CASSAGLFSGNTIYF.

This chain links TRBV24-1 with TRBJ2-1; D is perhaps TRBD2 (6 bases). Looked up from germline, CDR1 is KGHDR and CDR2 is SFDVKD. V shed 5 bases and J shed 2 bases, with 18 bases lying between them. The CDR3 is made up of 17 amino acids. DNA for the CDR3: TGTGCCACCAGTGGCGTTAGCGGAGGACCCACCTACAATGAGCAGTTCTTC. Protein sequence: CATSGVSGGPTYNEQFF.

This chain connects TRBV7-8 to TRBJ1-2; 9 bases are shared with TRBD1. The J segment lost 8 bases and the V segment lost 1 base, leaving 8 bases of the junction unmatched. This CDR3 spans 15 amino acids. Per the germline V gene, CDR1 is SGHVS and CDR2 is FQNEAQ. The CDR3 nucleotides read TGTGCCAGCAGCTTAGATGGGACAGGGAGTGGAGGCTACACCTTC. Protein product: CASSLDGTGSGGYTF.

This rearrangement joins TRBV18 to TRBJ2-7; possible D gene TRBD1, 5 bases. Germline V gene sequence: CDR1 KGHSH, CDR2 LQKENI. V was pared by 0 bases and J by 4 bases, with 7 bases between. There are 13 residues in the CDR3. The CDR3: CASSPPGVYEQYF. CDR3 nucleotide sequence: TGTGCCAGCTCACCACCAGGGGTGTACGAGCAGTACTTC.

V gene TRBV5-1 combines with J gene TRBJ2-5, with D perhaps matching TRBD1 (5 bases). The V end was cut by 5 bases, the J end by 1 base, with 9 bases between. The germline V gene has CDR1 SGHRS and CDR2 YFSETQ. The CDR3 covers 13 residues. The DNA for the CDR3 is TGCGCCAGCAGTACAGGATTCCAAGAGACCCAGTACTTC. This codes for CASSTGFQETQYF.

The genes are TRBV29-1 and TRBJ2-5; possible D gene TRBD1, 5 bases. Germline V gene data show CDR1 as SQVTM and CDR2 as ANQGSEA. V lost 4 bases and J 1 base, leaving 7 bases between the germline ends. CDR3 length equals 12 residues. The CDR3 protein is CSVGGGQETQYF. In nucleotides, the CDR3 is TGCAGCGTTGGGGGCGGCCAAGAGACCCAGTACTTC.

The rearrangement links TRBV4-1 to TRBJ2-7; perhaps TRBD2 as D (6 bases). The CDR3 consists of 18 residues. V was trimmed by 4 bases and J by 0 bases, leaving 22 bases between them. Germline assignment: CDR1 MGHRA and CDR2 YSYEKL. CDR3 in DNA: TGCGCCAGCAGCCCCACCGGAGGTAGCGGACCCCCCTCCTACGAGCAGTACTTC. Protein: CASSPTGGSGPPSYEQYF.

The chain links TRBV5-1 to TRBJ2-3, with TRBD1 as a possible D gene (5 bases). CDR1 is SGHRS, CDR2 YFSETQ, per germline. Trimming took 4 bases from V and 1 from J, leaving 13 bases between them. The CDR3 runs to 15 residues. In nucleotides, the CDR3 is TGCGCCAGCAGCGAGGATTTAGGGGGCACAGATACGCAGTATTTT. Translation: CASSEDLGGTDTQYF. Using reference TRBV5-1 and TRBJ2-3 for the parts outside the CDR3, the full variable domain is KAGVTQTPRYLIKTRGQQVTLSCSPISGHRSVSWYQQTPGQGLQFLFEYFSETQRNKGNFPGRFSGRQFSNSRSEMNVSTLELGDSALYLCASSEDLGGTDTQYFGPGTRLTVL.

This chain uses TRBV2 with TRBJ1-2; 9 bases match TRBD1. The germline gives CDR1 SNHLY, CDR2 FYNNEI. This CDR3 has 14 residues. V lost 10 bases to trimming and J lost 3 bases; unmatched junction nucleotides: 9. The CDR3 spells CANSQGAIDYGYTF. Here the CDR3 DNA reads TGTGCCAACTCACAGGGGGCGATTGACTATGGCTACACCTTC.